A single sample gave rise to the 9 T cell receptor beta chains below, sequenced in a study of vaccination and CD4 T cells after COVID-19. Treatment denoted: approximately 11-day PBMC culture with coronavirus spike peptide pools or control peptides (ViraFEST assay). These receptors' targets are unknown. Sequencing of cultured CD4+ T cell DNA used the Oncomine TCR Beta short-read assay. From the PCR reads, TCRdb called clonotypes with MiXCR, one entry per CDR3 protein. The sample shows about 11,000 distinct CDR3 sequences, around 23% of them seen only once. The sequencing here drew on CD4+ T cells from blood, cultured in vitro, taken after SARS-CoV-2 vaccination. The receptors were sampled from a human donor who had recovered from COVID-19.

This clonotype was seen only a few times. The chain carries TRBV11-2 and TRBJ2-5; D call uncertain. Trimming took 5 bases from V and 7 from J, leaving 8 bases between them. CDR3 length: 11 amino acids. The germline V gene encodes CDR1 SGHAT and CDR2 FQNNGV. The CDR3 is CASSPPGTQYF. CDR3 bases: TGTGCCAGCAGCCCTCCTGGGACCCAGTACTTC. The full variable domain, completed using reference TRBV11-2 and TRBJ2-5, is EAGVAQSPRYKIIEKRQSVAFWCNPISGHATLYWYQQILGQGPKLLIQFQNNGVVDDSQLPKDRFSAERLKGVDSTLKIQPAKLEDSAVYLCASSPPGTQYFGPGTRLLVL.

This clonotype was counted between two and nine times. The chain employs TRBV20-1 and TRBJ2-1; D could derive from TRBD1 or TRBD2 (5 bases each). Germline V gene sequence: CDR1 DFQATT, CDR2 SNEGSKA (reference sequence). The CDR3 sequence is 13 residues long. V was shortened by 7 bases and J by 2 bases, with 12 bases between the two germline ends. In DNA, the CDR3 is TGCAGTGGTGGGGGTAGCGCCTACAATGAGCAGTTCTTC. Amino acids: CSGGGSAYNEQFF.

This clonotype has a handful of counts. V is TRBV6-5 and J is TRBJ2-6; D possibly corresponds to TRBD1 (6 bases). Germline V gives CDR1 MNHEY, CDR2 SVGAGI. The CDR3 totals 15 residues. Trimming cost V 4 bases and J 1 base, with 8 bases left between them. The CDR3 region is CASSSQGSGANVLTF. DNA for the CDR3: TGTGCCAGCAGTTCCCAGGGGTCTGGGGCCAACGTCCTGACTTTC.

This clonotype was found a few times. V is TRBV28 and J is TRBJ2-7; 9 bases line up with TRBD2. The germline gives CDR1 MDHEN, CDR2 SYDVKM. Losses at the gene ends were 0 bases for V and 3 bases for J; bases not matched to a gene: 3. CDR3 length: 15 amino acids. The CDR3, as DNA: TGTGCCAGCAGTTTATGGGGTAGCGGGAGCTACGAGCAGTACTTC. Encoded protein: CASSLWGSGSYEQYF.

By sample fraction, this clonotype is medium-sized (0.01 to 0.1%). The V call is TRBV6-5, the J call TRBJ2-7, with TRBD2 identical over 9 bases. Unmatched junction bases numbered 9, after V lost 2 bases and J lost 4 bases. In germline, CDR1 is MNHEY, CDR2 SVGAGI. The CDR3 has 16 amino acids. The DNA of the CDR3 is TGTGCCAGCAGTTACCTGCTAGCGGGGAGACAATACGAGCAGTACTTC. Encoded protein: CASSYLLAGRQYEQYF.

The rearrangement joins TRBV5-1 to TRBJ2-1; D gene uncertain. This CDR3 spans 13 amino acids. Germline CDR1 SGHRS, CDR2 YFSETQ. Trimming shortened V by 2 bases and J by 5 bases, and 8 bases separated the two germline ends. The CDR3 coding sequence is TGCGCCAGCAGCTTAGCTTCCCACAATGAGCAGTTCTTC. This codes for CASSLASHNEQFF.

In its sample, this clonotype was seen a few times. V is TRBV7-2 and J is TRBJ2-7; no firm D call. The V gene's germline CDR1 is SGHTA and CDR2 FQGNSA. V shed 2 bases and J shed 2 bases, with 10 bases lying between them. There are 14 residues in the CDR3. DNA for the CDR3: TGTGCCAGCAGCTTAAGCTCGGCTACCTACGAGCAGTACTTC. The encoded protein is CASSLSSATYEQYF.

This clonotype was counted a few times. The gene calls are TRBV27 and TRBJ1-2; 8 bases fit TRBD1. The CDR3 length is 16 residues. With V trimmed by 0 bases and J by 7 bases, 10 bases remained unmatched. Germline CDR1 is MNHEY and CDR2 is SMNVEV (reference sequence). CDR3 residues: CASSLSTTGGLSGYTF. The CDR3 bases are TGTGCCAGCAGTTTATCTACCACAGGGGGGTTGAGTGGCTACACCTTC.

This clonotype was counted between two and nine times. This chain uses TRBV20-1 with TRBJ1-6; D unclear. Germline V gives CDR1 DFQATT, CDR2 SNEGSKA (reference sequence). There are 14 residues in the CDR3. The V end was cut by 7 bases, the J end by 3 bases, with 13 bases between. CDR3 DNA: TGCAGTGTCAGCCCCAGCCTCTATAATTCACCCCTCCACTTT. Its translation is CSVSPSLYNSPLHF.